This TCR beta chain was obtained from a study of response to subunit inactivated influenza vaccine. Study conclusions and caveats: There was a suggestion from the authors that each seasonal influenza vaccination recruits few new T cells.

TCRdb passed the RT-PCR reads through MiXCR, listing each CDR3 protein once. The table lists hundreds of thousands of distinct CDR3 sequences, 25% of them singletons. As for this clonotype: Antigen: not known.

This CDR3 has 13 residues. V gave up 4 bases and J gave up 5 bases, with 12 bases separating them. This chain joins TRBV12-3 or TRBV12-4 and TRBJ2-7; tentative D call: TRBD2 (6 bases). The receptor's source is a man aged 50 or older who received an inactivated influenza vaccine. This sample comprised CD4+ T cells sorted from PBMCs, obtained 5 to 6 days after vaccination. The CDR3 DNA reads TGTGCCAGCAGTTCGTGGGGAGGCGACGAGCAGTACTTC. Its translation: CASSSWGGDEQYF.